The rows below give T cell receptor beta chains drawn from one sample of a study of blood T cell repertoires in COVID-19. Sequenced by immunoSEQ multiplex PCR; TCRdb stores in-frame clones only, minus some. The table shows roughly 390,000 clones, with 85% occurring only once. The sequenced sample was peripheral blood. Every receptor here comes from a woman aged 18-29 years with acute or convalescent COVID-19. The CDR3 runs from the conserved cysteine through the conserved F or W. The D gene is left open where the match is weak. Rows may omit the clone size; those that give it use once, few, many or a size class.

v_call	d_call	clone_size	j_call	cdr3_aa	cdr3_nt
TRBV7-9	-	-	TRBJ1-2	CASSRAGVLYGYTF	TGTGCCAGCAGCCGAGCCGGGGTACTCTATGGCTACACCTTC
TRBV14	TRBD2	once	TRBJ2-7	CASSQEAGWQRGGSYEQYF	TGTGCCAGCAGCCAAGAAGCGGGTTGGCAGCGGGGGGGATCCTACGAGCAGTACTTC
TRBV6-1	-	-	TRBJ2-7	CASSEVGQGYEQYF	TGTGCCAGCAGTGAAGTTGGGCAGGGCTACGAGCAGTACTTC
TRBV19	TRBD1	-	TRBJ2-3	CASSSGGTGKDTQYF	TGTGCCAGTAGTTCCGGCGGGACAGGAAAGGATACGCAGTATTTT
TRBV10-2	-	-	TRBJ2-2	CASSPELGTGELFF	TGCGCCAGCAGTCCGGAGTTAGGCACCGGGGAGCTGTTTTTT
TRBV4-2	TRBD1	once	TRBJ1-1	CASSQDPGQPVNTEAFF	TGTGCCAGCAGCCAAGACCCGGGACAGCCTGTTAACACTGAAGCTTTCTTT
TRBV29-1	-	-	TRBJ1-2	CSVEESLGGDYGYTF	TGCAGCGTTGAAGAATCGCTGGGAGGAGACTATGGCTACACCTTC
TRBV6-5	-	-	TRBJ1-1	CASSLGGRNTEAFF	TGTGCCAGCAGCCTGGGAGGACGGAACACTGAAGCTTTCTTT
TRBV29-1	-	-	TRBJ2-7	CSVETPTGTSYEQYF	TGCAGCGTTGAAACCCCGACAGGAACCTCCTACGAGCAGTACTTC
TRBV27	-	-	TRBJ2-1	CASRRVANEQFF	TGTGCCAGCAGGAGGGTTGCCAATGAGCAGTTCTTC
TRBV24-1	TRBD1	-	TRBJ2-3	CATSPSKQGPLGTDTQYF	TGTGCCACTAGCCCCTCAAAACAGGGGCCTTTGGGCACAGATACGCAGTATTTT
TRBV4-2	-	-	TRBJ1-2	CASSQGQQAAYGYTF	TGTGCCAGCAGCCAAGGACAACAGGCGGCCTATGGCTACACCTTC
TRBV4-1	-	-	TRBJ1-5	CASSQQDYSNQPQHF	TGCGCCAGCAGCCAGCAGGACTATAGCAATCAGCCCCAGCATTTT
TRBV19	-	-	TRBJ1-2	CASSPVGQGYTF	TGTGCCAGTAGCCCAGTCGGACAGGGCTACACCTTC
TRBV27	-	-	TRBJ1-2	CASSLEGTYGYTF	TGTGCCAGCAGTTTGGAGGGAACTTATGGCTACACCTTC
TRBV5-1	-	-	TRBJ1-2	CASSLGRHPSYGYTF	TGCGCCAGCAGCTTGGGACGCCACCCTAGCTATGGCTACACCTTC
TRBV5-1	-	-	TRBJ2-7	CASSLAFRDFYYEQYF	TGCGCCAGCAGCTTGGCTTTTCGAGACTTCTACTACGAGCAGTACTTC